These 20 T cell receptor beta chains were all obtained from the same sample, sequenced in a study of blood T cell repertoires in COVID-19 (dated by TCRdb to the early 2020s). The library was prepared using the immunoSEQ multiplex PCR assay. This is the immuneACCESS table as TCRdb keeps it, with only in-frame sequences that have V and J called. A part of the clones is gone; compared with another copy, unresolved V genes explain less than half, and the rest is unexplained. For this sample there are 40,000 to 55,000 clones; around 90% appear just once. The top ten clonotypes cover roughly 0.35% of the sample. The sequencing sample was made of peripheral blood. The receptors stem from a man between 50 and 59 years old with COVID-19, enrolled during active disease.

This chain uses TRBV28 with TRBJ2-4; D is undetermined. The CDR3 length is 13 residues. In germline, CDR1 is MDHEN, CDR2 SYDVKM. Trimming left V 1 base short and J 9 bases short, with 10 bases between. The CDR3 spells CASSLSETTIQYF. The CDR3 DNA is TGTGCCAGCAGTTTATCCGAGACAACCATTCAGTACTTC.

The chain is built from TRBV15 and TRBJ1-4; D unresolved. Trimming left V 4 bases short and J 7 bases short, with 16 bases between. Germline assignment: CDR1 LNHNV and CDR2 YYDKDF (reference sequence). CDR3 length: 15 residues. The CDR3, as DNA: TGTGCCACCAGCATAAACGGGAACTCCGGTGAAAAACTGTTTTTT. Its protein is CATSINGNSGEKLFF.

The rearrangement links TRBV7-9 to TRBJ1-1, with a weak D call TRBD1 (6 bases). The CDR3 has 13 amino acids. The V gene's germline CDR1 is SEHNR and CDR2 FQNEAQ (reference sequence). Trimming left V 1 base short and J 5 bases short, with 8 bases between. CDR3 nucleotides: TGTGCCAGCAGCTTAGGAGGGGGTACTGAAGCTTTCTTT. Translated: CASSLGGGTEAFF.

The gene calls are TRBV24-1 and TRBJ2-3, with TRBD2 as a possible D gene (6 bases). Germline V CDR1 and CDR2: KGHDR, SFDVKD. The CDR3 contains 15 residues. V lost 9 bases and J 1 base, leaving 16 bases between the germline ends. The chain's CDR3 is CATPLPGEGTDTQYF. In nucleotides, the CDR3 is TGTGCCACCCCCCTGCCCGGGGAGGGCACAGATACGCAGTATTTT.

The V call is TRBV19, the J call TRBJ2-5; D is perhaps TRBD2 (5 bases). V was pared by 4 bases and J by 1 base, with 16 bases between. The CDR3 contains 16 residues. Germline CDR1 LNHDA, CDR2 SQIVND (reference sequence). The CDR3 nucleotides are TGTGCCAGTAGTAACCTTCGGGGTCCAGGCCAAGAGACCCAGTACTTC. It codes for CASSNLRGPGQETQYF.

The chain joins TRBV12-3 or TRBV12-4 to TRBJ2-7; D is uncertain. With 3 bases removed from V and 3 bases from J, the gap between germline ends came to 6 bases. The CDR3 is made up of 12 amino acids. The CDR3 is CASSFQNYEQYF. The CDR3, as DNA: TGTGCCAGCAGTTTCCAGAACTACGAGCAGTACTTC.

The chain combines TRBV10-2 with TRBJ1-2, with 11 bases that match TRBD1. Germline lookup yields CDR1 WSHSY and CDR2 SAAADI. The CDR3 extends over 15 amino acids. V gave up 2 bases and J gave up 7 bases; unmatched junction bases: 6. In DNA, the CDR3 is TGCGCCAGCAGTGAGATCCGGGACAGGGGGAGTGGCTACACCTTC. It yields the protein CASSEIRDRGSGYTF.

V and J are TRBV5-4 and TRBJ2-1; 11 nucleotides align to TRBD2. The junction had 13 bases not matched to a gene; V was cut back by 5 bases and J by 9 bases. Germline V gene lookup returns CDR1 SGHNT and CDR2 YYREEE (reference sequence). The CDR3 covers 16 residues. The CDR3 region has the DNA TGTGCCAGCAGAGGAGGGTCTAGCGGGGGGTACGGTGAGCAGTTCTTC. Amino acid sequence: CASRGGSSGGYGEQFF.

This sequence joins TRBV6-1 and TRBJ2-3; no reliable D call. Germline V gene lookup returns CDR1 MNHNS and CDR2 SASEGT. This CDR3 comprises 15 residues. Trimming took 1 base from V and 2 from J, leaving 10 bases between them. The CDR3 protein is CASSEGAISTDTQYF. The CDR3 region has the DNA TGTGCCAGCAGTGAAGGGGCCATATCCACAGATACGCAGTATTTT.

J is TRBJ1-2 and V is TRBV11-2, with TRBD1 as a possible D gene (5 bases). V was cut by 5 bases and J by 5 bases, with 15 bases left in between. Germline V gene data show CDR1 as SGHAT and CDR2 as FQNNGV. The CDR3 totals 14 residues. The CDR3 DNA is TGTGCCAGCAGCCCCCCCGGACACCCTTATGGCTACACCTTC. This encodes CASSPPGHPYGYTF.

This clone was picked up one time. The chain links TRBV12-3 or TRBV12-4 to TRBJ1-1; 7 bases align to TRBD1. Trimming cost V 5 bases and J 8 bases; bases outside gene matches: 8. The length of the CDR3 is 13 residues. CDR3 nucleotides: TGTGCCAGCAGTCGACAGGGACTCTCCGAAGCTTTCTTT. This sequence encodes CASSRQGLSEAFF.

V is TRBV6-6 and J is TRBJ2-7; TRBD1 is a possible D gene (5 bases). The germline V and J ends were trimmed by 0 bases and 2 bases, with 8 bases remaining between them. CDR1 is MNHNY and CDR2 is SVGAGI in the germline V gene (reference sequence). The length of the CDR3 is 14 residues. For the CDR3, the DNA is TGTGCCAGCAGTTACTCCACAGGAACCTACGAGCAGTACTTC. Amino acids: CASSYSTGTYEQYF.

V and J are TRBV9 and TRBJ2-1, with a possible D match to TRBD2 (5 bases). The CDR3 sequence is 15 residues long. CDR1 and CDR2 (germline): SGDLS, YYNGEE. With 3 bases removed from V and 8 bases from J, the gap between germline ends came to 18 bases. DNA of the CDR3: TGTGCCAGCAGCGGCGGAGCCGGGATTCCCCATGAGCAGTTCTTC. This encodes CASSGGAGIPHEQFF.

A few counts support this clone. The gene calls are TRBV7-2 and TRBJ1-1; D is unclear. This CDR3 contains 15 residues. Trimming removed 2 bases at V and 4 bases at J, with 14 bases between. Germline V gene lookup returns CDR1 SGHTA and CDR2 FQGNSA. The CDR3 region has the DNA TGTGCCAGCAGCTTAAGGTTTGGGCAGAGCACTGAAGCTTTCTTT. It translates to CASSLRFGQSTEAFF. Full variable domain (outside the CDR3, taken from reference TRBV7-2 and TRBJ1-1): GAGVSQSPSNKVTEKGKDVELRCDPISGHTALYWYRQSLGQGLEFLIYFQGNSAPDKSGLPSDRFSAERTGGSVSTLTIQRTQQEDSAVYLCASSLRFGQSTEAFFGQGTRLTVV.

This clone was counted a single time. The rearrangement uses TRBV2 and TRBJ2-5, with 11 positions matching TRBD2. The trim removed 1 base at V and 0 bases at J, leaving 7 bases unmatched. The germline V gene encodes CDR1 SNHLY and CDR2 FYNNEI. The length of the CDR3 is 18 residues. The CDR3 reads CASSEGLTSGAYQETQYF. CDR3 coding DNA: TGTGCCAGCAGTGAAGGCCTGACTAGCGGGGCCTACCAAGAGACCCAGTACTTC.

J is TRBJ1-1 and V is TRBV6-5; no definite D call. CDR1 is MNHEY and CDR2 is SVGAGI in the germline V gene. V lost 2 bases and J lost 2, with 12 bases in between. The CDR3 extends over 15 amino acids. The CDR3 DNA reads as TGTGCCAGCAGTTACGTGGAGGGCGGTAACACTGAAGCTTTCTTT. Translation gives CASSYVEGGNTEAFF.

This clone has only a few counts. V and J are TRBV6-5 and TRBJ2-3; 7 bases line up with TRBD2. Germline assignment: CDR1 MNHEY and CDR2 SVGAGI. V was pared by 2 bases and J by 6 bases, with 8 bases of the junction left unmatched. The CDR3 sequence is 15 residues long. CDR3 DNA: TGTGCCAGCAGTTACGAGGGCGGGAGTGGGGATACGCAGTATTTT. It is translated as CASSYEGGSGDTQYF.

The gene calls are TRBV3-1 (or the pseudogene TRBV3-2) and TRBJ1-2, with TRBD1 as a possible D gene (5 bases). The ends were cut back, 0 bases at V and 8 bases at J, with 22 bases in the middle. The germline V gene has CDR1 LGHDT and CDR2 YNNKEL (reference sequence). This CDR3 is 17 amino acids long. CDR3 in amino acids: CASSQDWVAGSRRGYTF. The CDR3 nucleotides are TGTGCCAGCAGCCAAGATTGGGTTGCAGGGTCGCGGCGGGGCTACACCTTC.

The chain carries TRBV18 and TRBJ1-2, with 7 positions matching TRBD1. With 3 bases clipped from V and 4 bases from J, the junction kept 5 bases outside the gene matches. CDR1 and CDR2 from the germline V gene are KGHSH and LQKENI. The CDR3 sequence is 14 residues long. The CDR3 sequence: CASSPGQDLYGYTF. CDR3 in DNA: TGTGCCAGCTCACCCGGACAGGATCTCTATGGCTACACCTTC.

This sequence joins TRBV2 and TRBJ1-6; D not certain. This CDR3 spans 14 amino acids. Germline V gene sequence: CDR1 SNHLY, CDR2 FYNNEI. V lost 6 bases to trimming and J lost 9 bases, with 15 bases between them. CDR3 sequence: CASSPRREASPLHF. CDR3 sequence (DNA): TGTGCCAGCAGCCCAAGGAGGGAGGCTTCACCCCTCCACTTT.